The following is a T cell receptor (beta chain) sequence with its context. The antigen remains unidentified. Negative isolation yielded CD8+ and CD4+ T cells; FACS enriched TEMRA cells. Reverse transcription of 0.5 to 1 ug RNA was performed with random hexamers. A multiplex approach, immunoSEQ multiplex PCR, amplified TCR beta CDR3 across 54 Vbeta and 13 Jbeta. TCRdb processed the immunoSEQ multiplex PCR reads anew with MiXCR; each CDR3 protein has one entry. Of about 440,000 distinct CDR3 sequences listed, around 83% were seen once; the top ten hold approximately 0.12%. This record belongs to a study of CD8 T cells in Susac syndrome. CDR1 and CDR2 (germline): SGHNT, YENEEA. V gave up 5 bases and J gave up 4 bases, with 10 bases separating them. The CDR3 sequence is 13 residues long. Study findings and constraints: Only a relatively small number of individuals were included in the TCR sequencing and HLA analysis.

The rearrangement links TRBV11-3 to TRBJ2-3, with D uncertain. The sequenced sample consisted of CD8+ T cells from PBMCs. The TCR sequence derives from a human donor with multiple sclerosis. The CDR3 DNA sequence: TGTGCCAGCAGCCCCGGTTTGTCAGATACGCAGTATTTT. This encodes CASSPGLSDTQYF.